The clone carrying this T cell receptor beta chain is classed as medium-sized. Its antigen is not known. This specimen belongs to a study of T cell repertoires in aging, cancer and after chemotherapy. TRB rearrangements spanning V, D and J were amplified using mixed TRB-A/B primers. Via MiXCR, TCRdb re-called the multiplex PCR reads, giving one row per CDR3 protein. The sample yields 9,000 to 10,000 distinct CDR3 sequences, over 30% seen once. TCR beta rearrangements were amplified from peripheral blood genomic DNA. Germline values: CDR1 SQVTM, CDR2 ANQGSEA. Trimming took off 4 bases at V and 4 bases at J, with 10 bases between the two ends. This CDR3 has 13 residues. Study-level points and caveats: In healthy donors, age-related TCR diversity loss mainly reflected lost richness. Rebound thymic output was suggested by rising median generation probability during chemotherapy in each cancer cohort. Compared with age-matched healthy donors, untreated hematological or solid cancer patients showed higher blood TCR clonality. The repertoire data cannot show anything about immunological memory following chemotherapy.

Sequencing was carried out using blood. This clonotype was sampled from a human donor in good health. The V gene is TRBV29-1, the J gene TRBJ1-4; no firm D call. The CDR3 spells CSVAGRYNEKLFF. The CDR3 nucleotides are TGCAGCGTTGCGGGCAGATATAATGAAAAACTGTTTTTT. Full variable domain (rest looked up from reference TRBV29-1 and TRBJ1-4): SAVISQKPSRDICQRGTSLTIQCQVDSQVTMMFWYRQQPGQSLTLIATANQGSEATYESGFVIDKFPISRPNLTFSTLTVSNMSPEDSSIYLCSVAGRYNEKLFFGSGTQLSVL.